This TCR beta chain was identified during a study of human T cells and chemical hapten exposure. Study background: 2% DPC was applied to around 2 cm by around 2 cm of upper inner arm skin for sensitization.

CDR3 length: 15 amino acids. In germline, CDR1 is DFQATT, CDR2 SNEGSKA (reference sequence). Trimming removed 5 bases from V and 0 bases from J, with 11 bases in between. MiXCR, run by TCRdb on the RACE reads, gives a single entry per CDR3 protein. The data show over 70,000 distinct CDR3 sequences, with 14% seen just once and about 4.9% held by the top ten. This sample's time point: pre-sensitization, week 0. Noted treatment: therapeutic diphenylcyclopropenone sensitization with weekly scalp DPC. General observations from the study: Donors in the study had alopecia, meaning their immune response may differ from healthy people's. TCRs at high frequency, those above 1 in 1000, did not change with DPC sensitization.

As to this clonotype: Its antigen is undetermined.

The source of this sequence is a woman aged 45-65 years with alopecia areata. Some clones in this sample may be carry-over from other donors' samples. The chain employs TRBV20-1 and TRBJ1-6; no definite D call. This specimen consisted of whole blood, obtained in connection with sensitization to the hapten diphenylcyclopropenone (DPC). The CDR3 region has the DNA TGCAGTGCTCCCCAAGGCGGCTCCTATAATTCACCCCTCCACTTT. Amino acid sequence: CSAPQGGSYNSPLHF.